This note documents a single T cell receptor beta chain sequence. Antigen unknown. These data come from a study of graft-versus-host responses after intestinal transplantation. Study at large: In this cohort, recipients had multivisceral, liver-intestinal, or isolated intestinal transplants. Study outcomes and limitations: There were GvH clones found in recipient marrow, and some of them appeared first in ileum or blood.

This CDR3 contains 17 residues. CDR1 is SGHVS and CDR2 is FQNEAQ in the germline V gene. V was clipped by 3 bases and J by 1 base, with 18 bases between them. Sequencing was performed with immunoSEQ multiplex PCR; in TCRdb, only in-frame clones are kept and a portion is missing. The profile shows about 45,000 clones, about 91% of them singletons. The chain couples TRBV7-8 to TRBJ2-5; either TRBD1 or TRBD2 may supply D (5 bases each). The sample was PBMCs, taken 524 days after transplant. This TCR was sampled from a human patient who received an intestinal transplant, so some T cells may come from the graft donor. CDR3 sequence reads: CASSFGTTLGGQETQYF. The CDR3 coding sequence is TGTGCCAGCAGCTTCGGGACCACTCTTGGGGGCCAAGAGACCCAGTACTTC.